This T cell receptor beta chain was identified in a study of blood T cell repertoires in COVID-19. In the original workflow: Amplification from reference gene primers served as the basis for estimated nucleated cell counts. The data were produced by immunoSEQ multiplex PCR, yet TCRdb's version contains in-frame clones alone and is incomplete. D and trimming were read from the DNA, whereas the V and J calls and clone size are those reported in that table. The sample includes about 88,000 clones, roughly nine tenths of them seen just once. The CDR3 covers 14 residues. Per germline, CDR1 SGHNT and CDR2 YYREEE (reference sequence). Trimming at V came to 5 bases and at J to 2 bases, leaving 5 bases not matched to a gene.

The chain uses TRBV5-4 and TRBJ2-3; 7 positions match TRBD1. This sequence originates from a man in his 60s with acute or convalescent COVID-19. Sequencing was performed on peripheral blood. CDR3 protein: CASRQQGNTDTQYF. In DNA, the CDR3 is TGTGCCAGCAGACAACAGGGGAACACAGATACGCAGTATTTT.